This T cell receptor beta chain was identified during a study of blood T cell repertoires in COVID-19. CDR3 length: 13 amino acids. The J segment lost 0 bases and the V segment lost 6 bases, leaving 0 bases of the junction unmatched. Germline V lookup: CDR1 SNHLY, CDR2 FYNNEI. Profiled with immunoSEQ multiplex PCR; TCRdb holds only in-frame clones, not every one. The sample consists of a few hundred thousand clones, just over 85% of them appearing once. The sample comprised peripheral blood. This chain uses TRBV2 with TRBJ1-1; TRBD1 matches at 8 bases. The origin of this receptor is a man aged 45-60 years with acute or convalescent COVID-19. This CDR3 is CASRDRVNTEAFF. DNA for the CDR3: TGTGCCAGCAGGGACAGGGTGAACACTGAAGCTTTCTTT.